The TCR beta chain under discussion was sequenced for a study of T-cell reconstitution after alpha-beta-depleted transplantation in children. Findings and limits, study-wide: Counts and diversity of T cells one year after transplant came mostly from newly produced T cells.

There are many counts of this clonotype. As yet, its antigen is unknown. The CDR3 sequence is 16 residues long. The V and J ends lost 6 bases and 2 bases respectively, with 19 bases between them. CDR1 is SQVTM, CDR2 ANQGSEA, per germline. Unique molecular identifiers were incorporated during preparation of the TCRbeta library. TCRdb analysed the PCR reads with MiXCR anew, one entry per CDR3 protein. The sample includes 200,000 to 250,000 distinct CDR3 sequences, about a tenth of them seen just once. Here the sequenced sample was PBMCs, taken before TCRalphabeta/CD19-depleted stem cell transplant. This chain uses TRBV29-1 with TRBJ1-4; D is perhaps TRBD1 (5 bases). This sequence was found in a child under two years old with acute myeloid leukemia, due to receive a stem cell transplant. CDR3 DNA: TGCAGCGTCCTACCAACGGGACGAGGCACTAATGAAAAACTGTTTTTT. This gives the protein CSVLPTGRGTNEKLFF.